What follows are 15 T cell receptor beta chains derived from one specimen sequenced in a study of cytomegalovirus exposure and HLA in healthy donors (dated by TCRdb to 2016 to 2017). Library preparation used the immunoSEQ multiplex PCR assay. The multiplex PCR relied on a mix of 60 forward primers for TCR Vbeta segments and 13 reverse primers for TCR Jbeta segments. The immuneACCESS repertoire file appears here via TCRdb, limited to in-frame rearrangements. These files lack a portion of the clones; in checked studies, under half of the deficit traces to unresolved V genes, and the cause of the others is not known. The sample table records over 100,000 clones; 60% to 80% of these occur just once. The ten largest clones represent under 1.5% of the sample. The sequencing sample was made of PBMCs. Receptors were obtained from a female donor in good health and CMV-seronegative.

CDR3 loop: CASSEWGRTDTQYF. CDR3 bases: TGTGCCAGCAGTGAATGGGGGCGAACAGATACGCAGTATTTT. The V call is TRBV6-1, the J call TRBJ2-3; D is perhaps TRBD1 (6 bases). CDR1 and CDR2 from the germline V gene are MNHNS and SASEGT. The CDR3 spans 14 residues. Trimming left V 2 bases short and J 3 bases short, with 9 bases between.

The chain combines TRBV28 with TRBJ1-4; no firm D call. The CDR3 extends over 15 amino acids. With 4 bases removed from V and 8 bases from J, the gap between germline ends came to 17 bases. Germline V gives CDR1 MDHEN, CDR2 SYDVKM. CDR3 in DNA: TGTGCCAGCAGTTCGTCGGGGTACCGAAGGGAAAAACTGTTTTTT. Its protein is CASSSSGYRREKLFF.

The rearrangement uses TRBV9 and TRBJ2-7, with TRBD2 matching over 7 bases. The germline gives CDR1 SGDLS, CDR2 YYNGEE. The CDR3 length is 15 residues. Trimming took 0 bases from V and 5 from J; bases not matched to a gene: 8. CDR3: CASSVGGGVVHEQYF. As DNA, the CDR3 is TGTGCCAGCAGCGTAGGTGGGGGGGTCGTACACGAGCAGTACTTC.

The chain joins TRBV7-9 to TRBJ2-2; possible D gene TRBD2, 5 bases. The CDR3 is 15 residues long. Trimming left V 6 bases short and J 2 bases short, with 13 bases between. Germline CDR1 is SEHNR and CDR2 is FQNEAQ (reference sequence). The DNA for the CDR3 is TGTGCCAGCAGGAGAGCGGAGATCAACACCGGGGAGCTGTTTTTT. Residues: CASRRAEINTGELFF.

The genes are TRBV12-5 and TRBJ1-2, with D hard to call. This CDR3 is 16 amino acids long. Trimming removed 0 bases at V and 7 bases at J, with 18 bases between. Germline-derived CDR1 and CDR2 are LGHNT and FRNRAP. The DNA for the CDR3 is TGTGCTAGTGGTTTGGTACGAGAAGAGATAGTTGTTGGCTACACCTTC. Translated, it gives CASGLVREEIVVGYTF.

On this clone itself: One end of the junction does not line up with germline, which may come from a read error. The DNA for the CDR3 is TGTTCCAGCAGCTTAGGGGGAGCGGGTGAAAAACTGTTTTTT. Protein: CSSSLGGAGEKLFF. The rearrangement links TRBV7-9 to TRBJ1-4; perhaps TRBD1 as D (6 bases). Looked up from germline, CDR1 is SEHNR and CDR2 is FQNEAQ (reference sequence). The CDR3 length is 14 residues.

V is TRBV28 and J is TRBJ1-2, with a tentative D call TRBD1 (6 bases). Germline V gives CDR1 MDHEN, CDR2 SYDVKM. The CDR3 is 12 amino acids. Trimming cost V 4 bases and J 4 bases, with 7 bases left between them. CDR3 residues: CASSWDIYGYTF. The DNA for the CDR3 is TGTGCCAGCAGTTGGGACATCTATGGCTACACCTTC.

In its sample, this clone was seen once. The CDR3 spells CASSATGYNSPLHF. DNA of the CDR3: TGTGCCAGCAGTGCAACAGGCTATAATTCACCCCTCCACTTT. The rearrangement joins TRBV27 to TRBJ1-6; D possibly corresponds to TRBD1 (5 bases). The CDR3 sequence is 14 residues long. V was shortened by 5 bases and J by 3 bases, with 8 bases between the two germline ends. Germline values: CDR1 MNHEY, CDR2 SMNVEV (reference sequence).

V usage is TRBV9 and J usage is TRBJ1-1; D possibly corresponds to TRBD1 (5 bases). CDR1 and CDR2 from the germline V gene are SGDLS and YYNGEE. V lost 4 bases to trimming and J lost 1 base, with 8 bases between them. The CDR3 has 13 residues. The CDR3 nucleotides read TGTGCCAGCAGCCGTGACAGGAACACTGAAGCTTTCTTT. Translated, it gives CASSRDRNTEAFF.

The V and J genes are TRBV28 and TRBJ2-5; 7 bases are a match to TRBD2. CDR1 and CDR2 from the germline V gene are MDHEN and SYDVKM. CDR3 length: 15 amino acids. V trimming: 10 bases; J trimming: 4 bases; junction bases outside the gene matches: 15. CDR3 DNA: TGTGCCACAGCCCGCTGGTTGGCGGGAGTAGAGACCCAGTACTTC. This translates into CATARWLAGVETQYF.

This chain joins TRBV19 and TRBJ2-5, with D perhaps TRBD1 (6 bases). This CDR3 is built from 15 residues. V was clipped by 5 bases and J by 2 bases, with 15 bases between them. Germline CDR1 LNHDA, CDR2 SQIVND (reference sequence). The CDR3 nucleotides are TGTGCCAGTAGTGGGGTGGGGGCAATTCAAGAGACCCAGTACTTC. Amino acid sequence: CASSGVGAIQETQYF.

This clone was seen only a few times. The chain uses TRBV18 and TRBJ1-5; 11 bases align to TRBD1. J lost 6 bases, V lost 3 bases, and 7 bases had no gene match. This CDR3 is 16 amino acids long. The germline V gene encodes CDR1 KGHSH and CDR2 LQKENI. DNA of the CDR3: TGTGCCAGCTCACCTTCCGGACAGGGGGCGGCTCAGCCCCAGCATTTT. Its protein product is CASSPSGQGAAQPQHF.

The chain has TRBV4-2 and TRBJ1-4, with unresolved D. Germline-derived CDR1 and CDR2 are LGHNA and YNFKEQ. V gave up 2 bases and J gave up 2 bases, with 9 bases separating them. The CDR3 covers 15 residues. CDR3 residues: CASSQPGRTNEKLFF. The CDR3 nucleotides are TGTGCCAGCAGCCAACCGGGTCGGACTAATGAAAAACTGTTTTTT.

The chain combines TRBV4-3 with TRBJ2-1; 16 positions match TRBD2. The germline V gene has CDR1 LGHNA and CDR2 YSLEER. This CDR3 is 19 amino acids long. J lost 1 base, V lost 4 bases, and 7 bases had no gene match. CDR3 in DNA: TGCGCCAGCAGCCCTTTAGGGACTAGCGGGAGGGCGTCCTACAATGAGCAGTTCTTC. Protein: CASSPLGTSGRASYNEQFF.

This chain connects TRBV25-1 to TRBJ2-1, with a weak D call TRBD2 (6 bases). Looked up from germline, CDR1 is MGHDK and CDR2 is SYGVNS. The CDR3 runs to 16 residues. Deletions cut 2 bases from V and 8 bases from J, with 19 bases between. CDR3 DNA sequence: TGTGCCAGCAGTGAAGGAAAGACGGGAGAGGTGGATGAGCAGTTCTTC. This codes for CASSEGKTGEVDEQFF. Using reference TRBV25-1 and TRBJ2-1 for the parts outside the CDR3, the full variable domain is EADIYQTPRYLVIGTGKKITLECSQTMGHDKMYWYQQDPGMELHLIHYSYGVNSTEKGDLSSESTVSRIRTEHFPLTLESARPSHTSQYLCASSEGKTGEVDEQFFGPGTRLTVL.